This T cell receptor (beta chain) is drawn from a study of blood T cell repertoires in COVID-19 (TCRdb year 2020). Notes on the research overall: Samples covering the acute and convalescent phases of COVID-19 were provided by collaborators in the United States, Italy and Spain. Deeply sampled blood TCRbeta repertoires from subjects exposed to, actively infected with, or recovered from COVID-19 were included in the dataset. Samples were obtained from the ongoing ImmuneRACE study (first 160 participants) and from about 1,300 subjects provided by 6 global collaborators. The repertoires were released in a freely available public database meant as a resource for research on the immune response to SARS-CoV-2. A de-identified subject ID, COVID-19 status, age in years and sex were almost always included in the sample metadata. HLA class I and class II types, where available, came from metadata supplied by the sample provider rather than from assay-based typing. The material from the prospective study consisted of cDNA or gDNA derived from T cells, B-cell-depleted T cells, or PBMCs.

The collaborating institutions used their own protocols to collect whole blood in K2EDTA tubes. Collaborator samples were shipped for TCRbeta analysis as frozen whole blood, isolated PBMCs, or DNA extracted from either sample type. On this clone: The specificity of this receptor is unknown. Base qualities were left out, and no much larger clone turns up one base away.

The immunoSEQ Assay, a bias-controlled multiplex PCR, was used to amplify TCRbeta CDR3 regions from genomic DNA. The study's own analysis went as follows. The number of nucleated cells in each sample was estimated by amplification of reference gene primers within the assay. To quantify the absolute abundance of each unique TCRbeta CDR3 rearrangement, sequence reads were collapsed and filtered. For each sample, productive Simpson clonality was calculated by taking the square root of Simpson's diversity index across productive rearrangements. Not all clones reach the TCRdb copy of this immuneACCESS table, which keeps in-frame sequences only. Checked studies attribute under half of the gap to unresolved V genes and leave the rest unexplained. For V, J and clone size, that table is used; D and trimming come from the DNA. The sample yields some 80,000 clones; approximately 80% were counted once. Together, the top ten hold about 5.8% of the sample.

The CDR3 runs 14 amino acids, cysteine and phenylalanine included. Only the CDR3 part of the read is kept: 42 bases, read in frame from the first base. V lost 0 bases and J lost 0 bases; the stretch between them is 5 bases long. According to the germline V gene (reference sequence), CDR1 reads SGHNT and CDR2 reads YYREEE. What the research found in general, with its limitations: The amount of clinical and demographic metadata varied by source and participant and was provided uncurated.

The sample consisted of peripheral blood. The rearranged chain carries TRBV5-4 and TRBJ2-3; no D gene call is confident. This TCR was recovered from a man in his fifties or sixties with active or convalescent COVID-19. Here is the DNA: TGTGCCAGCAGCTTGGGAGCGAGCACAGATACGCAGTATTTT. Translated, this gives CASSLGASTDTQYF.